The rows below give T cell receptor beta chains drawn from one sample of a study of cytomegalovirus exposure and HLA in healthy donors. The data were produced by immunoSEQ multiplex PCR, yet TCRdb's version contains in-frame clones alone and is incomplete. This sample has 55,000 to 70,000 clones; 75% to 85% occur once, and the top ten carry 7.8%. The sequencing sample was made of PBMCs. The receptor set was obtained from a man aged 18 to 29 in good health and CMV-seropositive. CDR3s include the opening cysteine and the closing phenylalanine or tryptophan. Fields, in order: CDR3 protein, CDR3 DNA, V gene, J gene, clone size, D gene. D genes are given only for firm matches. Clone size, where shown, is once, few, many, or a class for clones that have expanded.

CDR3aa: CAWSRGNTIYF; CDR3nt: TGTGCCTGGTCTCGGGGAAACACCATATATTTT; v_gene: TRBV30; j_gene: TRBJ1-3; abundance: -; d_gene: -
CDR3aa: CASSESGGVYGYTF; CDR3nt: TGTGCCAGCAGTGAATCAGGCGGGGTTTATGGCTACACCTTC; v_gene: TRBV25-1; j_gene: TRBJ1-2; abundance: -; d_gene: -
CDR3aa: CASSLDSLSGNTIYF; CDR3nt: TGTGCCAGCAGCTTAGATAGCCTCTCTGGAAACACCATATATTTT; v_gene: TRBV11-2; j_gene: TRBJ1-3; abundance: -; d_gene: -
CDR3aa: CASSYGQGAFEQYF; CDR3nt: TGTGCCAGCAGTTACGGCCAGGGGGCTTTTGAGCAGTACTTC; v_gene: TRBV6-5; j_gene: TRBJ2-7; abundance: -; d_gene: TRBD1
CDR3aa: CASSVGAGVYNEQFF; CDR3nt: TGTGCCAGCAGCGTAGGGGCAGGGGTCTACAATGAGCAGTTCTTC; v_gene: TRBV9; j_gene: TRBJ2-1; abundance: -; d_gene: -
CDR3aa: CASSPRDKPYEQYF; CDR3nt: TGTGCCAGCAGCCCACGGGACAAGCCCTACGAGCAGTACTTC; v_gene: TRBV7-9; j_gene: TRBJ2-7; abundance: few; d_gene: -
CDR3aa: CSVGAPGQGSDYGYTF; CDR3nt: TGCAGCGTTGGAGCCCCGGGACAGGGGTCGGACTATGGCTACACCTTC; v_gene: TRBV29-1; j_gene: TRBJ1-2; abundance: -; d_gene: TRBD1
CDR3aa: CASSQDPSPSEQYF; CDR3nt: TGCGCCAGCAGCCAAGATCCTAGCCCCAGCGAGCAGTACTTC; v_gene: TRBV4-1; j_gene: TRBJ2-7; abundance: -; d_gene: -
CDR3aa: CASRTGTEAFF; CDR3nt: TGTGCCAGTAGAACAGGGACTGAAGCTTTCTTT; v_gene: TRBV19; j_gene: TRBJ1-1; abundance: -; d_gene: -
CDR3aa: CASSSPPGGEDGYTF; CDR3nt: TGTGCCAGCAGTTCCCCCCCAGGGGGCGAGGATGGCTACACCTTC; v_gene: TRBV28; j_gene: TRBJ1-2; abundance: -; d_gene: TRBD1
CDR3aa: CASSLVGETQYF; CDR3nt: TGTGCCAGCAGCTTAGTTGGCGAGACCCAGTACTTC; v_gene: TRBV7-8; j_gene: TRBJ2-5; abundance: few; d_gene: -
CDR3aa: CASDRGGTEAFF; CDR3nt: TGTGCCTCCGACAGGGGAGGGACTGAAGCTTTCTTT; v_gene: TRBV30; j_gene: TRBJ1-1; abundance: -; d_gene: TRBD1
CDR3aa: CSVAGRAKETQYF; CDR3nt: TGCAGCGTTGCCGGCAGGGCGAAAGAGACCCAGTACTTC; v_gene: TRBV29-1; j_gene: TRBJ2-5; abundance: -; d_gene: -
CDR3aa: CSVEATGDGEYEQYF; CDR3nt: TGCAGCGTTGAAGCTACAGGGGATGGGGAATACGAGCAGTACTTC; v_gene: TRBV29-1; j_gene: TRBJ2-7; abundance: -; d_gene: TRBD1
CDR3aa: CASSESRGLGETQYF; CDR3nt: TGTGCCAGCAGCGAATCGCGGGGACTTGGAGAGACCCAGTACTTC; v_gene: TRBV6-1; j_gene: TRBJ2-5; abundance: -; d_gene: -
CDR3aa: CASSVWEAGLSTGELFF; CDR3nt: TGTGCCAGCAGCGTTTGGGAAGCAGGGCTAAGCACCGGGGAGCTGTTTTTT; v_gene: TRBV5-8; j_gene: TRBJ2-2; abundance: few; d_gene: -
CDR3aa: CSVGRQKETQYF; CDR3nt: TGCAGCGTTGGGAGACAGAAGGAGACCCAGTACTTC; v_gene: TRBV29-1; j_gene: TRBJ2-5; abundance: -; d_gene: -
CDR3aa: CAWSKSGQGGQYF; CDR3nt: TGTGCCTGGAGTAAAAGTGGACAGGGTGGGCAGTATTTT; v_gene: TRBV30; j_gene: TRBJ2-3; abundance: once; d_gene: TRBD1
CDR3aa: CASSQQGMSEAFF; CDR3nt: TGCGCCAGCAGCCAACAGGGAATGTCTGAAGCTTTCTTT; v_gene: TRBV4-1; j_gene: TRBJ1-1; abundance: few; d_gene: -
CDR3aa: CASSIQREYEQYF; CDR3nt: TGTGCCAGTAGTATCCAGCGGGAGTACGAGCAGTACTTC; v_gene: TRBV19; j_gene: TRBJ2-7; abundance: -; d_gene: TRBD2
CDR3aa: CASTMGGGPFSGDEQFF; CDR3nt: TGTGCCAGCACCATGGGGGGGGGCCCCTTTTCTGGGGACGAGCAGTTCTTC; v_gene: TRBV11-3; j_gene: TRBJ2-1; abundance: -; d_gene: -
CDR3aa: CASRAGTGGGYGYTF; CDR3nt: TGTGCCAGCAGGGCTGGGACAGGGGGCGGTTATGGCTACACCTTC; v_gene: TRBV6-5; j_gene: TRBJ1-2; abundance: -; d_gene: TRBD1
CDR3aa: CASGPGTMVNEQFF; CDR3nt: TGTGCCAGCGGGCCCGGGACTATGGTCAATGAGCAGTTCTTC; v_gene: TRBV9; j_gene: TRBJ2-1; abundance: -; d_gene: TRBD2
CDR3aa: CAWSEGQGAGQPQHF; CDR3nt: TGTGCCTGGAGTGAGGGGCAGGGGGCGGGTCAGCCCCAGCATTTT; v_gene: TRBV30; j_gene: TRBJ1-5; abundance: -; d_gene: TRBD1
CDR3aa: CASSEPAGTANYGYTF; CDR3nt: TGCGCCAGCAGTGAGCCTGCGGGGACTGCTAACTATGGCTACACCTTC; v_gene: TRBV10-2; j_gene: TRBJ1-2; abundance: -; d_gene: -
CDR3aa: CASRRDRGFYGYTF; CDR3nt: TGTGCCAGCAGAAGAGACAGGGGTTTTTATGGCTACACCTTC; v_gene: TRBV6-5; j_gene: TRBJ1-2; abundance: -; d_gene: TRBD1
CDR3aa: CAWSVLEGNQPQHF; CDR3nt: TGTGCCTGGAGTGTCCTAGAGGGCAATCAGCCCCAGCATTTT; v_gene: TRBV30; j_gene: TRBJ1-5; abundance: -; d_gene: -
CDR3aa: CASSLRGIGNEQYF; CDR3nt: TGTGCCAGCAGCTTGAGGGGGATCGGCAACGAGCAGTACTTC; v_gene: TRBV5-4; j_gene: TRBJ2-7; abundance: -; d_gene: -
CDR3aa: CAWSRESTNEKLFF; CDR3nt: TGTGCCTGGAGTCGGGAGTCAACTAATGAAAAACTGTTTTTT; v_gene: TRBV30; j_gene: TRBJ1-4; abundance: -; d_gene: -
CDR3aa: CASSPHSRGLTEAFF; CDR3nt: TGTGCCAGCAGCCCCCACTCACGGGGACTCACTGAAGCTTTCTTT; v_gene: TRBV7-6; j_gene: TRBJ1-1; abundance: -; d_gene: -
CDR3aa: CASKSGTGESGYTF; CDR3nt: TGCGCCAGCAAGTCCGGGACAGGGGAATCTGGCTACACCTTC; v_gene: TRBV5-1; j_gene: TRBJ1-2; abundance: many; d_gene: TRBD1
CDR3aa: CASSLGLPDRGSYEQYF; CDR3nt: TGTGCCAGCAGCTTGGGCCTCCCGGACAGGGGGTCCTACGAGCAGTACTTC; v_gene: TRBV5-4; j_gene: TRBJ2-7; abundance: -; d_gene: TRBD1
CDR3aa: CARSLRSLDGYTF; CDR3nt: TGTGCCAGAAGCCTACGGTCCCTGGATGGCTACACCTTC; v_gene: TRBV7-5; j_gene: TRBJ1-2; abundance: once; d_gene: -
CDR3aa: CASSTGQGKAGYTF; CDR3nt: TGCGCCAGCAGCACGGGACAGGGGAAAGCGGGCTACACCTTC; v_gene: TRBV5-1; j_gene: TRBJ1-2; abundance: -; d_gene: TRBD1
CDR3aa: CATSRGSWNTEAFF; CDR3nt: TGTGCCACCAGCAGGGGCAGCTGGAACACTGAAGCTTTCTTT; v_gene: TRBV15; j_gene: TRBJ1-1; abundance: -; d_gene: -
CDR3aa: CASSSGGTYEQYF; CDR3nt: TGTGCCAGCAGCTCGGGGGGGACTTACGAGCAGTACTTC; v_gene: TRBV2; j_gene: TRBJ2-7; abundance: -; d_gene: TRBD2
CDR3aa: CASSLGIRETQYF; CDR3nt: TGTGCCAGCAGCTTGGGCATTCGAGAGACCCAGTACTTC; v_gene: TRBV7-8; j_gene: TRBJ2-5; abundance: -; d_gene: -
CDR3aa: CASSRLAGRYNEQFF; CDR3nt: TGTGCCAGCAGCCGTTTAGCGGGGCGCTACAATGAGCAGTTCTTC; v_gene: TRBV6-5; j_gene: TRBJ2-1; abundance: -; d_gene: TRBD2
CDR3aa: CASSPGTSGGRQYF; CDR3nt: TGCGCCAGCAGCCCCGGGACTAGCGGGGGACGTCAGTACTTC; v_gene: TRBV5-1; j_gene: TRBJ2-5; abundance: -; d_gene: TRBD2
CDR3aa: CSVGRDRDEQYF; CDR3nt: TGCAGCGTTGGGAGGGACAGGGATGAGCAGTACTTC; v_gene: TRBV29-1; j_gene: TRBJ2-5; abundance: few; d_gene: TRBD1
CDR3aa: CASSRSGTGNPNSGNTIYF; CDR3nt: TGTGCCAGCAGCCGATCCGGGACAGGGAACCCTAACTCTGGAAACACCATATATTTT; v_gene: TRBV4-2; j_gene: TRBJ1-3; abundance: few; d_gene: TRBD1
CDR3aa: CASSQGGARADTQYF; CDR3nt: TGCGCCAGCAGCCAAGGCGGGGCGAGGGCAGATACGCAGTATTTT; v_gene: TRBV4-1; j_gene: TRBJ2-3; abundance: -; d_gene: -
CDR3aa: CASSASHDRVVSEQYF; CDR3nt: TGTGCCAGCAGCGCCTCCCACGACAGGGTTGTTAGCGAGCAGTACTTC; v_gene: TRBV9; j_gene: TRBJ2-7; abundance: -; d_gene: TRBD1
CDR3aa: CSVEVRDYEQYF; CDR3nt: TGCAGCGTTGAAGTACGGGACTACGAGCAGTACTTC; v_gene: TRBV29-1; j_gene: TRBJ2-7; abundance: -; d_gene: -